The table lists the clone carrying this T cell receptor (beta chain) with a few counts. Its cognate antigen is unknown. These data are taken from a study of cytomegalovirus exposure and HLA in healthy donors. Study-wide findings and caveats: The likely origin of a cluster of highly shared sequence variants was a sequencing artifact.

The CDR3 extends over 16 amino acids. The V gene lost 8 bases and the J gene lost 0 bases, with 17 bases spanning the gap. The germline gives CDR1 MDHEN, CDR2 SYDVKM. Researchers ran the PCR with 60 Vbeta and 13 Jbeta primers. Generated by immunoSEQ multiplex PCR, the TCRdb table keeps only in-frame clones and is missing some. This sample has about 200,000 clones; 77% occur once, and the top ten carry 2.1%. Sequencing was carried out using PBMCs. J is TRBJ2-1 and V is TRBV28; D is perhaps TRBD1 (5 bases). The sequence was obtained from a woman under 40 in good health and CMV-seropositive. CDR3 coding DNA: TGTGCCAGCCATGGTTTTAGGGGAAGCTCCTACAATGAGCAGTTCTTC. Translating gives CASHGFRGSSYNEQFF.